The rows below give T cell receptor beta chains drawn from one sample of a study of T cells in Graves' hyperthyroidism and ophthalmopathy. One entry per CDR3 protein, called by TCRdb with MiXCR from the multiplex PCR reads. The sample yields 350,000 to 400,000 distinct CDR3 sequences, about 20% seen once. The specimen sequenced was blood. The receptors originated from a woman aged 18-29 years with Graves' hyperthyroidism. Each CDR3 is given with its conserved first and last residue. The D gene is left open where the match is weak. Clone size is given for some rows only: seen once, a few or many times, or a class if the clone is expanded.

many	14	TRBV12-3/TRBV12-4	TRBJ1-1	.	CASRSTGIRREAFF	TGTGCCAGCAGGTCAACAGGGATTCGGAGAGAAGCTTTCTTT
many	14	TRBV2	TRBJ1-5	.	CASSEAHRNQPQHF	TGTGCCAGCAGTGAAGCACACAGAAATCAGCCCCAGCATTTT
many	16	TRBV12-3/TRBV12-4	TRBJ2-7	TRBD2	CASSPSGGSLIYEQYF	TGTGCCAGCAGCCCCTCGGGAGGTTCACTTATCTACGAGCAGTACTTC
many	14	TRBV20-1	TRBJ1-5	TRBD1	CSAGRQGVTQPQHF	TGCAGTGCTGGGAGACAGGGAGTCACTCAGCCCCAGCATTTT
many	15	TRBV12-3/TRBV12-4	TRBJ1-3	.	CASSFRAGVGNTIYF	TGTGCCAGCAGTTTCAGGGCAGGAGTCGGAAACACCATATATTTT
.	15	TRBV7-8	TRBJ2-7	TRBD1	CASSRSGTGAYEQYF	TGTGCCAGCAGCCGATCCGGGACAGGGGCCTACGAGCAGTACTTC
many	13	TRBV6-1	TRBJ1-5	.	CASSGGDHQPQHF	TGTGCCAGCAGTGGAGGGGACCATCAGCCCCAGCATTTT
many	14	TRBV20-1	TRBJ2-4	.	CSARDRTAKNIQYF	TGCAGTGCTAGAGACCGGACAGCAAAAAACATTCAGTACTTC
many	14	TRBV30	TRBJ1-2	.	CAWVDPGAMSGYTF	TGTGCCTGGGTTGACCCTGGGGCGATGTCTGGCTACACCTTC
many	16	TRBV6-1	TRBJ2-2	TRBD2	CASSELAGGTTGELFF	TGTGCCAGCAGTGAATTAGCCGGGGGGACCACCGGGGAGCTGTTTTTT
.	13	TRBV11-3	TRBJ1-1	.	CASSLLRDGEAFF	TGTGCCAGCAGCCTACTGAGGGATGGGGAAGCTTTCTTT
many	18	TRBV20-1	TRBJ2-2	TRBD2	CSARGTSGGALNTGELFF	TGCAGTGCTAGAGGGACTAGCGGGGGGGCCCTTAACACCGGGGAGCTGTTTTTT
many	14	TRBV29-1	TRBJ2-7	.	CSVEGGVEGYEQYF	TGCAGCGTTGAGGGCGGGGTGGAGGGCTACGAGCAGTACTTC
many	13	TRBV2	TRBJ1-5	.	CASRGGDWGPQHF	TGTGCCAGCAGGGGGGGAGACTGGGGGCCCCAGCATTTT
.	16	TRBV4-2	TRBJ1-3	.	CASSQVFISSGNTIYF	TGTGCCAGCAGCCAAGTCTTTATTAGCTCTGGAAACACCATATATTTT
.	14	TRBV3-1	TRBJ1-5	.	CASSQEGRYQPQHF	TGTGCCAGCAGCCAAGAAGGCAGATATCAGCCCCAGCATTTT
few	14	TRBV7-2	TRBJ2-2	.	CASSRTVTTGELFF	TGTGCCAGCAGCCGGACAGTGACCACCGGGGAGCTGTTTTTT
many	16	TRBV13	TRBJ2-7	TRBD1	CASSLAGTGPVYEQYF	TGTGCCAGCAGCTTAGCCGGGACAGGGCCTGTGTACGAGCAGTACTTC
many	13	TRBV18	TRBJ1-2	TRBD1	CASSPTGRDGYTF	TGTGCCAGCTCACCGACAGGGAGGGATGGCTACACCTTC
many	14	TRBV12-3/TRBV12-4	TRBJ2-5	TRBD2	CASSPGGVEETQYF	TGTGCCAGCAGTCCCGGGGGGGTAGAAGAGACCCAGTACTTC
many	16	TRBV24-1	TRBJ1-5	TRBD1	CATSDSWTGGNQPQHF	TGTGCCACCAGTGATTCATGGACAGGGGGCAATCAGCCCCAGCATTTT
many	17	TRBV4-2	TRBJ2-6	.	CASSQGGWGLGANVLTF	TGTGCCAGCAGCCAAGGGGGTTGGGGGCTAGGGGCCAACGTCCTGACTTTC
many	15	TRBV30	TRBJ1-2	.	CAWSATWGKDYGYTF	TGTGCCTGGAGTGCCACGTGGGGCAAAGACTATGGCTACACCTTC
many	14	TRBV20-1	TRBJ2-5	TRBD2	CSAREGGRGETQYF	TGCAGTGCTAGAGAGGGCGGGAGGGGAGAGACCCAGTACTTC
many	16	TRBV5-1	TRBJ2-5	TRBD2	CASIGLAGGRKETQYF	TGCGCCAGCATAGGACTAGCGGGGGGACGGAAAGAGACCCAGTACTTC
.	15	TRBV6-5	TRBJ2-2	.	CASSSSFNSPGELFF	TGTGCCAGCAGCTCCTCCTTTAATTCCCCCGGGGAGCTGTTTTTT
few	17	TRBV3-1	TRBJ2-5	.	CASSQPPGGARQETQYF	TGTGCCAGCAGCCAACCACCTGGAGGAGCCCGACAAGAGACCCAGTACTTC
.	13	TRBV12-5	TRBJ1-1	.	CASGLGEGTEAFF	TGTGCTAGTGGTTTGGGGGAGGGCACTGAAGCTTTCTTT
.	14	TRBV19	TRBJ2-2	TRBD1	CASSTTGGTGELFF	TGTGCCAGTAGTACAACAGGGGGCACCGGGGAGCTGTTTTTT
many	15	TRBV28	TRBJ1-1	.	CASTERGGWVTEAFF	TGTGCCAGCACCGAACGCGGGGGTTGGGTCACTGAAGCTTTCTTT
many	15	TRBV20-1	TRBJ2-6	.	CSARDEGKGANVLTF	TGCAGTGCTAGAGATGAGGGGAAGGGGGCCAACGTCCTGACTTTC
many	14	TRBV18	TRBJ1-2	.	CASSPDGTLYGYTF	TGTGCCAGCTCCCCCGACGGGACGTTATATGGCTACACCTTC
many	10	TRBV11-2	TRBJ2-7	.	CASSFNEQYF	TGTGCCAGCAGCTTCAACGAGCAGTACTTC
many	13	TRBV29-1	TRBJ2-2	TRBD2	CSVGGLAGGELFF	TGCAGCGTGGGGGGACTAGCCGGCGGGGAGCTGTTTTTT
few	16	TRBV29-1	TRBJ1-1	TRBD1	CSVAGQALAVNTEAFF	TGCAGCGTTGCGGGACAGGCGCTTGCTGTGAACACTGAAGCTTTCTTT
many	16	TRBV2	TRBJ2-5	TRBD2	CASSGLAGGPDETQYF	TGTGCCAGCAGTGGCCTAGCGGGGGGGCCAGATGAGACCCAGTACTTC
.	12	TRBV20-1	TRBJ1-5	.	CSATAGNQPQHF	TGCAGTGCTACTGCGGGCAATCAGCCTCAGCATTTT
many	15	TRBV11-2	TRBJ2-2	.	CASSLGISGAGELFF	TGTGCCAGCAGCTTAGGAATCTCGGGCGCCGGGGAGCTGTTTTTT
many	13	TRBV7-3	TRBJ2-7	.	CASSLSPSYEQYF	TGTGCCAGCAGCTTATCTCCTAGCTACGAGCAGTACTTC
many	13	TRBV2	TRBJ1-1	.	CASSEIWGPEAFF	TGTGCCAGCAGTGAAATCTGGGGACCTGAAGCTTTCTTT
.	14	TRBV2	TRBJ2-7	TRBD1	CASRDRTNPYEQYF	TGTGCCAGCCGGGACAGGACGAACCCCTACGAGCAGTACTTC
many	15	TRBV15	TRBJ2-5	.	CATSRGRGEQETQYF	TGTGCCACCAGCAGAGGGAGGGGAGAACAAGAGACCCAGTACTTC
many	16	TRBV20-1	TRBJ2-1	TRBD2	CSAQGLAGAPYNEQFF	TGCAGTGCCCAGGGACTAGCGGGGGCCCCTTACAATGAGCAGTTCTTC
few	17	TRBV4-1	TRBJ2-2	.	CASSPGRARTNTGELLF	TGCGCCAGCAGCCCAGGTCGGGCGCGGACGAACACCGGGGAGCTGTTGTTT
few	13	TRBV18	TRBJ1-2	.	CASSPREGGGYTF	TGTGCCAGCTCACCACGCGAGGGCGGCGGCTACACCTTC
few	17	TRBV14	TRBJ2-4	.	CASSQVSRGRAKNIQYF	TGTGCCAGCAGCCAAGTATCGAGGGGAAGGGCCAAAAACATTCAGTACTTC
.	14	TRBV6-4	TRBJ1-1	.	CASSQDYTWGEAFF	TGTGCCAGCAGCCAAGATTACACTTGGGGAGAAGCTTTCTTT
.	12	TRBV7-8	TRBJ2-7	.	CASGQGSVEQYF	TGTGCCAGCGGGCAGGGCTCCGTCGAGCAGTACTTC
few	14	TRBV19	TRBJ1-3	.	CASSRQISGNTIYF	TGTGCCAGTAGTAGGCAGATCTCTGGAAACACCATATATTTT